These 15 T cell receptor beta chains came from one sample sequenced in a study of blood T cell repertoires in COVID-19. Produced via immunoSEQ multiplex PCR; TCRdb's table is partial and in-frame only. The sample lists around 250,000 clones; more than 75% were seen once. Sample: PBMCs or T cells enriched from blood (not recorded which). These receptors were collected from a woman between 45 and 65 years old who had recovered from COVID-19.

The chain's CDR3 is CASSYSPSDREAFF. The CDR3 DNA follows: TGTGCCAGCAGTTACTCTCCCTCCGACAGGGAAGCTTTCTTT. This rearrangement joins TRBV6-5 to TRBJ1-1, with a possible D match to TRBD1 (6 bases). This CDR3 region has 14 residues. Trimming removed 0 bases at V and 8 bases at J, with 13 bases between. CDR1 is MNHEY, CDR2 SVGAGI, per germline.

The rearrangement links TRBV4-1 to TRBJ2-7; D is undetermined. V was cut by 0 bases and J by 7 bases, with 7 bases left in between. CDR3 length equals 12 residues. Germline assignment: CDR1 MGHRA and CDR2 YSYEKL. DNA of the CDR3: TGCGCCAGCAGCCAAGATTCCCTTGAGCAGTACTTC. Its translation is CASSQDSLEQYF.

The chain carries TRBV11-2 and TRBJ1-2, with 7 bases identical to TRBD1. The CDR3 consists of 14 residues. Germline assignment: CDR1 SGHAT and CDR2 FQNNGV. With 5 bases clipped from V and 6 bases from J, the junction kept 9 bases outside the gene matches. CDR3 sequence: CASSPRDRADGYTF. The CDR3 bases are TGTGCCAGCAGCCCACGAGACAGGGCTGATGGCTACACCTTC.

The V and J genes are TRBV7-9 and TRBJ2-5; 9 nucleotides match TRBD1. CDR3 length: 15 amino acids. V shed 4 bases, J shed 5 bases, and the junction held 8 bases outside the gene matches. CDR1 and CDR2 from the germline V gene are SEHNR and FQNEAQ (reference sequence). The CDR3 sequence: CASSSYTGGWETQYF. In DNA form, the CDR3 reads TGTGCCAGCAGCTCCTACACAGGGGGCTGGGAGACCCAGTACTTC.

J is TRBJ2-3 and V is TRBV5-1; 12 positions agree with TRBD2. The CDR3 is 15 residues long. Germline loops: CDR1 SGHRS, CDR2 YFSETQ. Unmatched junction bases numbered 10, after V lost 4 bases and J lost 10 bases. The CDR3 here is CASSTSPGTSGPQYF. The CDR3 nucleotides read TGCGCCAGCAGCACCAGTCCCGGGACTAGCGGGCCGCAGTATTTT.

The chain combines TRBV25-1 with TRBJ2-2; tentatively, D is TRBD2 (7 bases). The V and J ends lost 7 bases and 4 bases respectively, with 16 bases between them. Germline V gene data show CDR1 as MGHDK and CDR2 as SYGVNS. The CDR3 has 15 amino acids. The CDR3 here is CASMGSGGRTGELFF. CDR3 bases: TGTGCCAGCATGGGGTCCGGGGGGCGCACCGGGGAGCTGTTTTTT.

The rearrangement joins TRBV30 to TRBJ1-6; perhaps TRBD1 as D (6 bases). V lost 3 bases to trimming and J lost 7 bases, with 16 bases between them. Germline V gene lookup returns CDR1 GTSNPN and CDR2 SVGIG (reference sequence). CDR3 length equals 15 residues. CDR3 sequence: CAWSGQVQGNSPLHF. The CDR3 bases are TGTGCCTGGAGCGGCCAAGTACAGGGAAATTCACCCCTCCACTTT.

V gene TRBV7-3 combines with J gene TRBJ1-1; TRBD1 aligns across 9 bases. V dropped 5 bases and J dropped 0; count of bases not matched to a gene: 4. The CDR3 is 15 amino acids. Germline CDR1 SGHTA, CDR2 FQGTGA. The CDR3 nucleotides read TGTGCCAGCAGCCCGCGGACAGGGGTGAACACTGAAGCTTTCTTT. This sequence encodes CASSPRTGVNTEAFF.

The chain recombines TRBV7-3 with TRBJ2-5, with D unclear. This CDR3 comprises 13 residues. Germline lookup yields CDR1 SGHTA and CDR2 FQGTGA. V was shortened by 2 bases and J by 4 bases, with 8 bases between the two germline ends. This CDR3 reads CASSLGQSETQYF. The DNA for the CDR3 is TGTGCCAGCAGCTTAGGTCAGTCAGAGACCCAGTACTTC. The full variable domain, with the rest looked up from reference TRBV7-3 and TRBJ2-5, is GAGVSQTPSNKVTEKGKYVELRCDPISGHTALYWYRQSLGQGPEFLIYFQGTGAADDSGLPNDRFFAVRPEGSVSTLKIQRTERGDSAVYLCASSLGQSETQYFGPGTRLLVL.

The CDR3 protein is CSVVIGARNQPQHF. DNA for the CDR3: TGCAGCGTTGTGATTGGGGCCCGTAATCAGCCCCAGCATTTT. This rearrangement joins TRBV29-1 to TRBJ1-5; maybe TRBD1 (5 bases). Germline CDR1 is SQVTM and CDR2 is ANQGSEA. With 4 bases removed from V and 4 bases from J, the gap between germline ends came to 14 bases. This CDR3 has 14 amino acids.

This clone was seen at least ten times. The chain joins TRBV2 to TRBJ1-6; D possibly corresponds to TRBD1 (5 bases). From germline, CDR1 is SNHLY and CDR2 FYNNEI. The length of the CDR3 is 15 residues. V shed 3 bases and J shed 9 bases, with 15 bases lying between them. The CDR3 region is CASSDLGPGVSPLHF. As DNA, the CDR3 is TGTGCCAGCAGTGATCTGGGGCCGGGCGTTTCACCCCTCCACTTT.

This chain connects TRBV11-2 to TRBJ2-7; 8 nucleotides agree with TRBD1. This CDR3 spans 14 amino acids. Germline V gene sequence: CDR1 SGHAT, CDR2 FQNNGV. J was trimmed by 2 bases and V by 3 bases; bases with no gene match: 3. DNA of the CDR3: TGTGCCAGCAGCTTCGACAGGGGTACCTACGAGCAGTACTTC. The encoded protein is CASSFDRGTYEQYF.

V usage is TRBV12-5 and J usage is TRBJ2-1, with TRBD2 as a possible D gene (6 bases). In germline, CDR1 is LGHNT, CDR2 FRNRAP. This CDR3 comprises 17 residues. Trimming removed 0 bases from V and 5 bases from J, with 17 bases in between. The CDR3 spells CASGLVGRGLTDNEQFF. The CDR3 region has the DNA TGTGCTAGTGGTTTGGTAGGGCGGGGCTTAACAGACAATGAGCAGTTCTTC.

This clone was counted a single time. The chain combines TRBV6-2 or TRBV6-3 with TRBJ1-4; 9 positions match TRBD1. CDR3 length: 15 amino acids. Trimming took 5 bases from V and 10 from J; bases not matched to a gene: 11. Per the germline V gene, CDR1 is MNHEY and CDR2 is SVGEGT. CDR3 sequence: CASSKQGALVGKLFF. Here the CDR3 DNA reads TGTGCCAGCAGTAAACAGGGGGCTCTGGTCGGAAAACTGTTTTTT.

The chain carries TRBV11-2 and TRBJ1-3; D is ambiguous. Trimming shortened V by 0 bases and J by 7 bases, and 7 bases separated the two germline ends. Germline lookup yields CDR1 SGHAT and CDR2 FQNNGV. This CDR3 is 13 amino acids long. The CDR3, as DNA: TGTGCCAGCAGCTTAGAGGTGCGGAACACCATATATTTT. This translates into CASSLEVRNTIYF.